These 4 T cell receptor beta chains were all obtained from the same sample, sequenced in a study of T cell repertoires in aging, cancer and after chemotherapy. A mixed TRB-A/B primer pool amplified rearranged TRB by multiplex touch-down PCR. One entry per CDR3 protein, called by TCRdb with MiXCR from the multiplex PCR reads. The sample has roughly 7,500 distinct CDR3 sequences, roughly 31% seen once; the top ten hold approximately 8.3%. TCR beta rearrangements were amplified from peripheral blood genomic DNA. The sequenced material came from blood. The receptors originated from a human donor with a blood cancer.

This clonotype is judged medium-sized (0.01 to 0.1%). This rearrangement joins TRBV11-3 to TRBJ2-7, with 8 bases lining up with TRBD1. Germline CDR1 and CDR2: SGHNT and YENEEA. The CDR3 has 13 amino acids. With V trimmed by 5 bases and J by 5 bases, 5 bases remained unmatched. CDR3 loop: CASSTRGPNEQYF. The DNA for the CDR3 is TGTGCCAGCAGCACCAGGGGGCCAAACGAGCAGTACTTC.

The chain joins TRBV5-1 to TRBJ2-1, with 11 nucleotides matching TRBD2. The V gene end was trimmed by 0 bases and the J gene end by 9 bases; junction bases not matched to a gene: 5. Germline CDR1 reads SGHRS; CDR2 reads YFSETQ. This CDR3 has 15 amino acids. CDR3 in amino acids: CASSLVAGGPGEQFF. The CDR3 DNA is TGCGCCAGCAGCTTGGTAGCGGGGGGGCCGGGTGAGCAGTTCTTC.

This clonotype is large by share. V is TRBV29-1 and J is TRBJ2-3, with 7 nucleotides matching TRBD2. Germline V gene data show CDR1 as SQVTM and CDR2 as ANQGSEA. The length of the CDR3 is 13 residues. Trimming at V came to 6 bases and at J to 4 bases, leaving 7 bases not matched to a gene. Here the CDR3 reads CSVEQGGADTQYF. In nucleotides, the CDR3 is TGCAGCGTCGAGCAGGGAGGGGCAGATACGCAGTATTTT.

This clonotype is classed as medium-sized. The gene calls are TRBV6-5 and TRBJ2-1; maybe TRBD1 (6 bases). Germline assignment: CDR1 MNHEY and CDR2 SVGAGI. V lost 2 bases and J lost 1, with 9 bases in between. CDR3 length: 15 residues. The CDR3 loop reads CASSYAGESYNEQFF. The DNA for the CDR3 is TGTGCCAGCAGTTACGCAGGGGAATCCTACAATGAGCAGTTCTTC.